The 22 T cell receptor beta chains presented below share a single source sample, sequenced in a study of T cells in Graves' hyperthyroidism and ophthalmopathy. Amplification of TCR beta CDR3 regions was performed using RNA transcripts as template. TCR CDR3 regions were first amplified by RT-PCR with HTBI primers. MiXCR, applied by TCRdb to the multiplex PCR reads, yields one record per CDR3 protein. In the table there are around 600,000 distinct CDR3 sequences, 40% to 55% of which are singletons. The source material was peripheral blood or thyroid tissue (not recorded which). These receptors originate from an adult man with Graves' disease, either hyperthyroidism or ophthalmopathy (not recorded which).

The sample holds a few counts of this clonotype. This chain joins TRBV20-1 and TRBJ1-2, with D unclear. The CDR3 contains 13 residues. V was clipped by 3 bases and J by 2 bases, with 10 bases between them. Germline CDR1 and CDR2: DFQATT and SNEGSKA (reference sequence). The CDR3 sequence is CSASLGTNYGYTF. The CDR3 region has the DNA TGCAGTGCTAGCCTGGGAACCAACTATGGCTACACCTTC.

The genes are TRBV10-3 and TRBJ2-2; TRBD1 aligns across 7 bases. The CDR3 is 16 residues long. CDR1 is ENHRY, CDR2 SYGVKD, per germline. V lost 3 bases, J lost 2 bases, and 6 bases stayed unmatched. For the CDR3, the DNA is TGTGCCATCAGTGAAGGGACAGCGGTTAACACCGGGGAGCTGTTTTTT. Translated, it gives CAISEGTAVNTGELFF.

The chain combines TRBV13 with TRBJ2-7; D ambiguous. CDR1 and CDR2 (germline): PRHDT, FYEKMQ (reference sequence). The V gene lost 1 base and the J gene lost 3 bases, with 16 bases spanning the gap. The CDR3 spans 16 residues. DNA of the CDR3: TGTGCCAGCAGCTTAGCAGCCGGGCCTAAGAACTACGAGCAGTACTTC. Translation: CASSLAAGPKNYEQYF.

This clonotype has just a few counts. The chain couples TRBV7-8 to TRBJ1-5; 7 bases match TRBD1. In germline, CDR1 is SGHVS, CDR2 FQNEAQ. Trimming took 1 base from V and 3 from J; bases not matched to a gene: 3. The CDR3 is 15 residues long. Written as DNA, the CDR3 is TGTGCCAGCAGCTTAGACGGACAGGCCAATCAGCCCCAGCATTTT. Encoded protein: CASSLDGQANQPQHF.

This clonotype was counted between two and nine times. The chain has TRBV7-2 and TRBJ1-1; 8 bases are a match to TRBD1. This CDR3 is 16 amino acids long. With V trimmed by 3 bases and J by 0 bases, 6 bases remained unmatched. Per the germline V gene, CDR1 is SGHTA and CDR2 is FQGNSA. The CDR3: CASSLWTGRMNTEAFF. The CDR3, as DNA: TGTGCCAGCAGCTTGTGGACAGGGCGAATGAACACTGAAGCTTTCTTT.

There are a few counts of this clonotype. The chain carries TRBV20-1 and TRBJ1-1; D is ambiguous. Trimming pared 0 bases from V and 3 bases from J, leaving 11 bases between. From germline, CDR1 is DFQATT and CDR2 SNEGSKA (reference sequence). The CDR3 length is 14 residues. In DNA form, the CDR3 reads TGCAGTGCTAGAGAAGACCCAGTGGACACTGAAGCTTTCTTT. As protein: CSAREDPVDTEAFF.

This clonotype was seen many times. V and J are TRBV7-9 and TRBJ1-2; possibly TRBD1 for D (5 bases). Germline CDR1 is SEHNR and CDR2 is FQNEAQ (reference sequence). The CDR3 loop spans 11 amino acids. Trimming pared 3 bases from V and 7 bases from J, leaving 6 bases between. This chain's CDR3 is CASSFGAGYTF. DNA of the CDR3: TGTGCCAGCAGCTTTGGGGCTGGCTACACCTTC. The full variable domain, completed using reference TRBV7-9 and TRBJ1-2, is DTGVSQNPRHKITKRGQNVTFRCDPISEHNRLYWYRQTLGQGPEFLTYFQNEAQLEKSRLLSDRFSAERPKGSFSTLEIQRTEQGDSAMYLCASSFGAGYTFGSGTRLTVV.

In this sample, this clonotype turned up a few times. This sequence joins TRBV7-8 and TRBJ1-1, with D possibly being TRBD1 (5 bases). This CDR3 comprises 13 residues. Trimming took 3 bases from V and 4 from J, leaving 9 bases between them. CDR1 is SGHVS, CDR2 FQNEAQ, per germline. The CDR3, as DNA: TGTGCCAGCAGCTTTGGGGCTGGCACTGAAGCTTTCTTT. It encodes CASSFGAGTEAFF.

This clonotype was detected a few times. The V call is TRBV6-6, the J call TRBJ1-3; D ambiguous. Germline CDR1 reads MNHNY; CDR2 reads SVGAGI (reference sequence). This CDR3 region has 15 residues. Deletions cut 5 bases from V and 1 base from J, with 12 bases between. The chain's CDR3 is CASSESGWSGNTIYF. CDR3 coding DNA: TGTGCCAGCAGTGAATCAGGCTGGTCTGGAAACACCATATATTTT.

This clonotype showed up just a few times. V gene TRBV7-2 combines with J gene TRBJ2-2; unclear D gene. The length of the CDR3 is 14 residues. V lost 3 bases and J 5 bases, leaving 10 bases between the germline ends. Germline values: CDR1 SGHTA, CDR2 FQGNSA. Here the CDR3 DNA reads TGTGCCAGCAGCTTGGCACACAATACCGGGGAGCTGTTTTTT. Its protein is CASSLAHNTGELFF.

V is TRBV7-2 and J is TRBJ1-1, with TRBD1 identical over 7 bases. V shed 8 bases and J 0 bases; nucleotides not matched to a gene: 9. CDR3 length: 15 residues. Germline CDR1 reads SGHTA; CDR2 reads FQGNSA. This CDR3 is CASFGTALMNTEAFF. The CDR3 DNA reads TGTGCCAGCTTTGGGACAGCCCTTATGAACACTGAAGCTTTCTTT.

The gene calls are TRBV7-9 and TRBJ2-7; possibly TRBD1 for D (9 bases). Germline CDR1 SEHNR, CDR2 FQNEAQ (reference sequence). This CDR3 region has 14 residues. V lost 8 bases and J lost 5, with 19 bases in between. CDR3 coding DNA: TGTGCCAGCCGGGGGGGACAGGGTCTCAACGAGCAGTACTTC. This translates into CASRGGQGLNEQYF.

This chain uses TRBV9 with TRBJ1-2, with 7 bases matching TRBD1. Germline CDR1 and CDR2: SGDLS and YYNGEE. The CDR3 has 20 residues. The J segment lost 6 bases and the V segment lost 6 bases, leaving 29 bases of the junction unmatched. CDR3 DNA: TGTGCCAGCAATGAAGACAGGGCCAACGGTCAGGGTACCAGTCCGCATGGCTACACCTTC. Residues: CASNEDRANGQGTSPHGYTF. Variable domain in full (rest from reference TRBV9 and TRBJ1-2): DSGVTQTPKHLITATGQRVTLRCSPRSGDLSVYWYQQSLDQGLQFLIQYYNGEERAKGNILERFSAQQFPDLHSELNLSSLELGDSALYFCASNEDRANGQGTSPHGYTFGSGTRLTVV.

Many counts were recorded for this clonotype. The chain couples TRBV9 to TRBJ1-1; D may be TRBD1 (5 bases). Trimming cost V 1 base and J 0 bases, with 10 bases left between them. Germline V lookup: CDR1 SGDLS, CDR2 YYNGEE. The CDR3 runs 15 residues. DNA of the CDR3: TGTGCCAGCAGCGTATCGGGACGGATGAACACTGAAGCTTTCTTT. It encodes CASSVSGRMNTEAFF. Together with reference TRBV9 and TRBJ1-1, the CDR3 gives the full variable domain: DSGVTQTPKHLITATGQRVTLRCSPRSGDLSVYWYQQSLDQGLQFLIQYYNGEERAKGNILERFSAQQFPDLHSELNLSSLELGDSALYFCASSVSGRMNTEAFFGQGTRLTVV.

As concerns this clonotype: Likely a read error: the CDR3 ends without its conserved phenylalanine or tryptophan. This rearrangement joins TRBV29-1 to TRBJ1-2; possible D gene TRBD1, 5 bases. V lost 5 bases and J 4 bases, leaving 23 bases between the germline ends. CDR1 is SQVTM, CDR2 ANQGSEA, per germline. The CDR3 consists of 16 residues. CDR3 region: CSVYGIRDDRGYGYTL. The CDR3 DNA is TGCAGCGTTTATGGGATAAGGGATGATAGGGGCTATGGCTACACCCTC.

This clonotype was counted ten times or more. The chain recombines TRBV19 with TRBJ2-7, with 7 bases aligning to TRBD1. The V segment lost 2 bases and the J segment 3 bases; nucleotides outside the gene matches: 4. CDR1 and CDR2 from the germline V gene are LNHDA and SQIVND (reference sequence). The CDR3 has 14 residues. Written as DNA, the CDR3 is TGTGCCAGTAGTATAAGGGGGCGACACTACGAGCAGTACTTC. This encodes CASSIRGRHYEQYF.

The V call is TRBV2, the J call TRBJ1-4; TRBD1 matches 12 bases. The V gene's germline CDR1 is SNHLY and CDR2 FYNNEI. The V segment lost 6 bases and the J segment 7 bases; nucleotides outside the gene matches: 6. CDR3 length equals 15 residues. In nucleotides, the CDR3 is TGTGCCAGCAGCCAAGGGGACAGGGGGCTTGAAAAACTGTTTTTT. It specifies CASSQGDRGLEKLFF.

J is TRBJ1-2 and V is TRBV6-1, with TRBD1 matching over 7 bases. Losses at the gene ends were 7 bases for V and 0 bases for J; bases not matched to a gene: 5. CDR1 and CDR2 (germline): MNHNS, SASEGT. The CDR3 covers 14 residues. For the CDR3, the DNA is TGTGCCAGCAACCGGGACAGAACTAACTATGGCTACACCTTC. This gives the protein CASNRDRTNYGYTF.

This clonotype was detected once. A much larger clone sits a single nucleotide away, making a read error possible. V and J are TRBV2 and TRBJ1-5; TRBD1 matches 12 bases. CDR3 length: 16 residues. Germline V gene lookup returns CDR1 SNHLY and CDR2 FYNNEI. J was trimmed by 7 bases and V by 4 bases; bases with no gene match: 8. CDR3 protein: CASSGGTGGYGQPQHF. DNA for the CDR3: TGTGCCAGCAGTGGAGGGACAGGGGGCTACGGGCAGCCCCAGCATTTT.

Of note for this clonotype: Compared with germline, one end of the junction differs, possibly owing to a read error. CDR3 sequence (DNA): TGCGCCAGCAGCGGAGGGACAGCCACGAACACCGGGGGGCTGTTTTTT. This encodes CASSGGTATNTGGLFF. The chain combines TRBV5-5 with TRBJ2-2; perhaps TRBD1 as D (7 bases). CDR1 SGHKS and CDR2 YYEKEE come from the germline V gene (reference sequence). This CDR3 has 16 residues.

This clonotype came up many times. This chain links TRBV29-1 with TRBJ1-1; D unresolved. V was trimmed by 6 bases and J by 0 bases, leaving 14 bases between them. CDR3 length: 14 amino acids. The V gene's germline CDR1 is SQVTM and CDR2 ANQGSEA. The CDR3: CSVAPGSLNTEAFF. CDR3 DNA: TGCAGCGTCGCTCCTGGGAGTTTGAACACTGAAGCTTTCTTT.

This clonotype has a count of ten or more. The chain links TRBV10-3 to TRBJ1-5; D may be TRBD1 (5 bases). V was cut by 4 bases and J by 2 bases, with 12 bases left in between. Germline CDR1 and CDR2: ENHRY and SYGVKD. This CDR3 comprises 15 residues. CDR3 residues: CAISVEGGGNQPQHF. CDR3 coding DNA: TGTGCCATCAGTGTTGAGGGAGGGGGCAATCAGCCCCAGCATTTT.